The 22 T cell receptor beta chains below all came from one sample that was sequenced in a study of PD-1 blockade in mismatch repair-deficient tumors. Sequencing was performed with immunoSEQ multiplex PCR; in TCRdb, only in-frame clones are kept and a portion is missing. This table has more than 40,000 clones, approximately 80% appearing once. The material was peripheral blood, obtained 4 weeks after starting pembrolizumab. All receptors derive from an adult with mismatch repair-deficient cancer.

This chain joins TRBV5-6 and TRBJ2-1; D possibly corresponds to TRBD1 (6 bases). The CDR3 runs 14 residues. Germline CDR1 and CDR2: SGHDT and YYEEEE. V lost 7 bases to trimming and J lost 0 bases, with 11 bases between them. The CDR3 bases are TGTGCCAGCGCCGGGACAAACTCCTACAATGAGCAGTTCTTC. Protein product: CASAGTNSYNEQFF.

The chain uses TRBV19 and TRBJ1-1; 7 nucleotides align to TRBD1. Per the germline V gene, CDR1 is LNHDA and CDR2 is SQIVND (reference sequence). The CDR3 consists of 12 residues. The V and J ends lost 4 bases and 7 bases, in that order; junction bases with no gene match: 3. The CDR3 loop is CASSTRGGEAFF. The DNA for the CDR3 is TGTGCCAGTAGTACCAGGGGGGGTGAAGCTTTCTTT.

The chain carries TRBV6-6 and TRBJ1-3; D remains unclear. This CDR3 contains 13 residues. CDR1 is MNHNY, CDR2 SVGAGI, per germline (reference sequence). V was clipped by 5 bases and J by 3 bases, with 8 bases between them. CDR3 region: CASSSRFGNTIYF. DNA of the CDR3: TGTGCCAGCAGTAGTAGGTTTGGAAACACCATATATTTT.

This chain uses TRBV11-3 with TRBJ2-3; weak D call: TRBD1 (5 bases). Germline loops: CDR1 SGHNT, CDR2 YENEEA. CDR3 length equals 15 residues. V was trimmed by 0 bases and J by 0 bases, leaving 7 bases between them. The CDR3 nucleotides are TGTGCCAGCAGCTTAGACTGGGGCAGCACAGATACGCAGTATTTT. Translating gives CASSLDWGSTDTQYF.

A single count supports this clone. This sequence joins TRBV5-6 and TRBJ2-7; possibly TRBD2 for D (6 bases). The CDR3 is made up of 15 amino acids. CDR1 and CDR2 from the germline V gene are SGHDT and YYEEEE. The V end lost 3 bases, the J end lost 6 bases, and 19 bases lay between the germline ends. CDR3 coding DNA: TGTGCCAGCAGCTGGGAGGACAAGGCCCTTCGCGAGCAGTACTTC. It is translated as CASSWEDKALREQYF.

The chain joins TRBV5-4 to TRBJ1-3; D is undetermined. The CDR3 runs 13 residues. The V and J ends lost 5 bases and 0 bases respectively, with 6 bases between them. Germline CDR1 and CDR2: SGHNT and YYREEE (reference sequence). The CDR3 loop is CASRPYSGNTIYF. CDR3 bases: TGTGCCAGCAGGCCCTACTCTGGAAACACCATATATTTT.

The chain uses TRBV5-1 and TRBJ2-5, with 10 bases that match TRBD1. The trim removed 4 bases at V and 10 bases at J, leaving 10 bases unmatched. CDR1 and CDR2 from the germline V gene are SGHRS and YFSETQ. The CDR3 runs to 14 residues. CDR3 bases: TGCGCCAGCAGCACCCGGGACAGGGGAATTGGCCAGTACTTC. It translates to CASSTRDRGIGQYF. The full variable domain, completed using reference TRBV5-1 and TRBJ2-5, is KAGVTQTPRYLIKTRGQQVTLSCSPISGHRSVSWYQQTPGQGLQFLFEYFSETQRNKGNFPGRFSGRQFSNSRSEMNVSTLELGDSALYLCASSTRDRGIGQYFGPGTRLLVL.

The chain uses TRBV5-4 and TRBJ2-3; no clear D. V was shortened by 4 bases and J by 0 bases, with 12 bases between the two germline ends. The CDR3 has 15 amino acids. The germline CDR1 and CDR2 sequences are SGHNT and YYREEE (reference sequence). The CDR3 region has the DNA TGTGCCAGCAGCCCGCCCCGGGCCAGCACAGATACGCAGTATTTT. Protein: CASSPPRASTDTQYF.

This chain joins TRBV27 and TRBJ2-1, with TRBD2 matching over 10 bases. This CDR3 has 19 amino acids. V lost 5 bases and J lost 6; bases outside the gene matches: 19. Germline V gives CDR1 MNHEY, CDR2 SMNVEV (reference sequence). CDR3 sequence: CASSTKGQIYLAGANEQFF. The CDR3, as DNA: TGTGCCAGCAGTACGAAGGGACAGATATATCTAGCGGGAGCCAATGAGCAGTTCTTC.

This clone was detected once. CDR3 bases: TGTGCCAGCAGCTTCTACTCTGGAAACACCATATATTTT. This gives the protein CASSFYSGNTIYF. J is TRBJ1-3 and V is TRBV5-4, with unresolved D. Germline loops: CDR1 SGHNT, CDR2 YYREEE (reference sequence). The CDR3 contains 13 residues. V lost 2 bases and J lost 0, with 3 bases in between.

This chain links TRBV18 with TRBJ2-7; D is possibly TRBD2 (5 bases). Germline values: CDR1 KGHSH, CDR2 LQKENI. V shed 3 bases and J shed 5 bases, with 11 bases lying between them. The CDR3 is made up of 13 amino acids. The DNA for the CDR3 is TGTGCCAGCTCACCGAACGCCGGGGACGAGCAGTACTTC. Protein product: CASSPNAGDEQYF. The full variable domain, rest sourced from reference TRBV18 and TRBJ2-7, is NAGVMQNPRHLVRRRGQEARLRCSPMKGHSHVYWYRQLPEEGLKFMVYLQKENIIDESGMPKERFSAEFPKEGPSILRIQQVVRGDSAAYFCASSPNAGDEQYFGPGTRLTVT.

This chain connects TRBV5-1 to TRBJ2-6, with TRBD1 matching 11 bases. Trimming took 3 bases from V and 3 from J; bases not matched to a gene: 2. Looked up from germline, CDR1 is SGHRS and CDR2 is YFSETQ. The CDR3 has 16 amino acids. CDR3 nucleotides: TGCGCCAGCAGCTGGACAGGGGGCGGTGGGGCCAACGTCCTGACTTTC. Encoded protein: CASSWTGGGGANVLTF.

The V and J genes are TRBV9 and TRBJ2-7, with D possibly TRBD2 on 6 matching bases. The germline V gene encodes CDR1 SGDLS and CDR2 YYNGEE. The V gene lost 2 bases and the J gene lost 6 bases, with 15 bases spanning the gap. The CDR3 covers 14 residues. In DNA form, the CDR3 reads TGTGCCAGCAGCGTGGCGGGGCGCGTAGGCGAGCAGTACTTC. Its translation: CASSVAGRVGEQYF.

This rearrangement joins TRBV18 to TRBJ2-1; maybe TRBD1 (6 bases). CDR1 and CDR2 from the germline V gene are KGHSH and LQKENI. The ends were cut back, 0 bases at V and 8 bases at J, with 17 bases in the middle. The CDR3 totals 16 residues. DNA of the CDR3: TGTGCCAGCTCACCACCGAGCCGGACAGTTTACGATGAGCAGTTCTTC. Protein product: CASSPPSRTVYDEQFF.

V is TRBV6-5 and J is TRBJ2-4; 9 nucleotides line up with TRBD1. From germline, CDR1 is MNHEY and CDR2 SVGAGI. This CDR3 is built from 14 residues. J was trimmed by 6 bases and V by 5 bases; bases with no gene match: 5. In DNA, the CDR3 is TGTGCCAGCAGTGTAACAGGGGGCCTAAACATTCAGTACTTC. It specifies CASSVTGGLNIQYF.

The chain has TRBV9 and TRBJ2-2, with D maybe TRBD1 (5 bases). CDR1 and CDR2 (germline): SGDLS, YYNGEE. There are 14 residues in the CDR3. The germline V and J ends were trimmed by 4 bases and 7 bases, with 14 bases remaining between them. This CDR3 is CASSPAGSFGELFF. The CDR3 DNA sequence: TGTGCCAGCAGCCCAGCAGGGTCTTTCGGGGAGCTGTTTTTT.

The rearrangement uses TRBV4-2 and TRBJ2-7; TRBD2 matches at 10 bases. The CDR3 extends over 17 amino acids. Germline CDR1 is LGHNA and CDR2 is YNFKEQ. V lost 3 bases, J lost 4 bases, and 12 bases stayed unmatched. The CDR3 DNA reads as TGTGCCAGCAGCCATTCCGGGACTAGCGACACCTTTTACGAGCAGTACTTC. It encodes CASSHSGTSDTFYEQYF.

For the CDR3, the DNA is TGTGCCAGCAGCTTGGAACTAGCTGACTACAATGAGCAGTTCTTC. It codes for CASSLELADYNEQFF. The rearrangement joins TRBV5-4 to TRBJ2-1; maybe TRBD2 (6 bases). The germline V and J ends were trimmed by 0 bases and 3 bases, with 10 bases remaining between them. The V gene's germline CDR1 is SGHNT and CDR2 YYREEE (reference sequence). The CDR3 consists of 15 residues.

The chain is built from TRBV11-2 and TRBJ1-2; D call uncertain. Looked up from germline, CDR1 is SGHAT and CDR2 is FQNNGV. There are 13 residues in the CDR3. Trimming took 5 bases from V and 2 from J, leaving 9 bases between them. CDR3 residues: CASSPSRNYGYTF. The CDR3 DNA reads TGTGCCAGCAGCCCTAGCCGGAACTATGGCTACACCTTC.

This clone was recorded only once. The rearrangement uses TRBV30 and TRBJ1-5, with no clear D. This CDR3 has 14 residues. Trimming removed 3 bases at V and 3 bases at J, with 12 bases between. The germline V gene has CDR1 GTSNPN and CDR2 SVGIG (reference sequence). The CDR3 protein is CAWSEDLLNQPQHF. CDR3 nucleotides: TGTGCCTGGAGCGAGGACCTTCTCAATCAGCCCCAGCATTTT.

V gene TRBV15 combines with J gene TRBJ1-5; a weak D match, TRBD1 (5 bases). In germline, CDR1 is LNHNV, CDR2 YYDKDF (reference sequence). This CDR3 is built from 19 residues. With 3 bases removed from V and 5 bases from J, the gap between germline ends came to 26 bases. CDR3 loop: CATSRAPARDGFGYQPQHF. The DNA of the CDR3 is TGTGCCACCAGCAGGGCCCCTGCTCGGGACGGTTTTGGGTATCAGCCCCAGCATTTT. The full variable domain, its missing parts supplied by reference TRBV15 and TRBJ1-5, is DAMVIQNPRYQVTQFGKPVTLSCSQTLNHNVMYWYQQKSSQAPKLLFHYYDKDFNNEADTPDNFQSRRPNTSFCFLDIRSPGLGDTAMYLCATSRAPARDGFGYQPQHFGDGTRLSIL.

This clone was picked up a small number of times. The chain couples TRBV11-2 to TRBJ1-1; D not resolved. This CDR3 region has 13 residues. Trimming left V 2 bases short and J 5 bases short, with 9 bases between. CDR1 and CDR2 from the germline V gene are SGHAT and FQNNGV. CDR3 coding DNA: TGTGCCAGCAGCTTAAATTCGGTGACTGAAGCTTTCTTT. Amino acid sequence: CASSLNSVTEAFF.